One and the same sample provided the 21 T cell receptor beta chains below, sequenced in a study of regulatory and conventional T cells in RAG deficiency. The method was immunoSEQ multiplex PCR; TCRdb's version includes in-frame clones alone and lacks a portion of them. Seen here are about 9,400 clones, around 90% observed once, and the top ten hold 1.3%. The sorted regulatory T cells were CD4+, CD25-high and CD127-low, with genomic DNA sequenced. This same sample was also part of a study on regulatory T cells. This second report adds: The PCR used 52 TRBV and 13 TRBJ primers.

The material sequenced was Tregs sorted from blood. These receptors were taken from a human donor in good health.

The count of this clone is one. The V and J genes are TRBV18 and TRBJ1-2; tentatively, D is TRBD1 (5 bases). The CDR3 totals 12 residues. V lost 8 bases, J lost 10 bases, and 17 bases lay in between. Germline CDR1 reads KGHSH; CDR2 reads LQKENI. As DNA, the CDR3 is TGTGCCAGCGAACGGGACGGGGCTGTCTACACCTTC. Translating gives CASERDGAVYTF. Supplemented by reference TRBV18 and TRBJ1-2, the full variable domain reads NAGVMQNPRHLVRRRGQEARLRCSPMKGHSHVYWYRQLPEEGLKFMVYLQKENIIDESGMPKERFSAEFPKEGPSILRIQQVVRGDSAAYFCASERDGAVYTFGSGTRLTVV.

This clone turned up a few times. V is TRBV10-3 and J is TRBJ2-7; 11 nucleotides match TRBD2. J was trimmed by 4 bases and V by 6 bases; bases with no gene match: 14. The germline V gene encodes CDR1 ENHRY and CDR2 SYGVKD. The CDR3 runs to 17 residues. The CDR3 DNA reads as TGTGCCATCAGACCCCGTAGCGGGGGGGTCCCTCTTTACGAGCAGTACTTC. This gives the protein CAIRPRSGGVPLYEQYF.

This chain's CDR3 is CASSPSGSSGGELFF. Written as DNA, the CDR3 is TGCGCCAGCAGTCCTAGCGGGAGTTCTGGCGGGGAGCTGTTTTTT. The chain employs TRBV10-2 and TRBJ2-2, with TRBD2 matching 10 bases. Trimming removed 5 bases from V and 7 bases from J; junction bases left unmatched: 7. CDR3 length equals 15 residues. Germline CDR1 WSHSY, CDR2 SAAADI.

The V gene is TRBV5-4, the J gene TRBJ1-4, with 7 bases identical to TRBD1. CDR1 is SGHNT, CDR2 YYREEE, per germline (reference sequence). The ends lost 9 bases at V and 7 bases at J; junction bases unmatched: 24. The CDR3 contains 18 residues. CDR3 in amino acids: CAIIMGATGLKEGEKLFF. As DNA, the CDR3 is TGTGCCATAATTATGGGCGCGACAGGGCTAAAAGAGGGTGAAAAACTGTTTTTT.

This clone appeared once. This chain connects TRBV27 to TRBJ2-3; 14 nucleotides match TRBD2. CDR1 and CDR2 from the germline V gene are MNHEY and SMNVEV (reference sequence). This CDR3 comprises 21 residues. Trimming took 5 bases from V and 4 from J; bases not matched to a gene: 20. CDR3 residues: CASSRRVPGLAGGEYADTQYF. For the CDR3, the DNA is TGTGCCAGCAGTCGACGGGTCCCCGGACTAGCGGGAGGTGAATACGCAGATACGCAGTATTTT.

J is TRBJ1-5 and V is TRBV10-3, with a tentative D call TRBD1 (5 bases). Germline lookup yields CDR1 ENHRY and CDR2 SYGVKD. V dropped 4 bases and J dropped 0 bases, with 7 bases sitting between them. The CDR3 runs 14 residues. CDR3 protein: CAISGGDSNQPQHF. The CDR3 region has the DNA TGTGCCATCAGTGGGGGGGATAGCAATCAGCCCCAGCATTTT.

This chain connects TRBV9 to TRBJ1-4; D call uncertain. Trimming stripped 3 bases from V and 5 bases from J, with 14 bases between. The CDR3 sequence is 15 residues long. The germline CDR1 and CDR2 sequences are SGDLS and YYNGEE. The CDR3 region has the DNA TGTGCCAGCAGCGGAGGGAGTTTTGGAAATGAAAAACTGTTTTTT. Its protein is CASSGGSFGNEKLFF.

Remarks on this clone: Other DNA sequences of this sample code for an identical CDR3. The chain has TRBV11-3 and TRBJ2-1; 10 nucleotides align to TRBD2. The germline V gene has CDR1 SGHNT and CDR2 YENEEA. There are 15 residues in the CDR3. Trimming cost V 1 base and J 5 bases; bases outside gene matches: 2. The CDR3 spells CASSLGTSGNNEQFF. CDR3 sequence (DNA): TGTGCCAGCAGCTTAGGGACTAGCGGTAACAATGAGCAGTTCTTC.

The J gene is TRBJ1-4, the V gene TRBV6-6; D ambiguous. Trimming pared 4 bases from V and 0 bases from J, leaving 6 bases between. CDR1 is MNHNY, CDR2 SVGAGI, per germline (reference sequence). The CDR3 extends over 14 amino acids. DNA for the CDR3: TGTGCCAGCAGTTTTTCCGCAACTAATGAAAAACTGTTTTTT. This sequence encodes CASSFSATNEKLFF.

The V call is TRBV4-1, the J call TRBJ1-3; the D is unclear. The ends were cut back, 0 bases at V and 0 bases at J, with 12 bases in the middle. CDR1 is MGHRA, CDR2 YSYEKL, per germline. This CDR3 is 17 amino acids long. Here the CDR3 DNA reads TGCGCCAGCAGCCAAGAAGGTCCGGACTACTCTGGAAACACCATATATTTT. This sequence encodes CASSQEGPDYSGNTIYF.

This clone came up a few times. The rearrangement joins TRBV9 to TRBJ2-5; D may be TRBD1 or TRBD2 (5 bases each). Trimming cost V 1 base and J 5 bases, with 15 bases left between them. Germline V gene sequence: CDR1 SGDLS, CDR2 YYNGEE. The CDR3 loop spans 15 amino acids. The CDR3 sequence is CASSVSGSNEETQYF. The DNA for the CDR3 is TGTGCCAGCAGCGTATCAGGGAGCAATGAGGAGACCCAGTACTTC. Complete variable domain (other parts from reference TRBV9 and TRBJ2-5): DSGVTQTPKHLITATGQRVTLRCSPRSGDLSVYWYQQSLDQGLQFLIQYYNGEERAKGNILERFSAQQFPDLHSELNLSSLELGDSALYFCASSVSGSNEETQYFGPGTRLLVL.

The chain has TRBV5-1 and TRBJ2-3, with 9 bases identical to TRBD1. Germline assignment: CDR1 SGHRS and CDR2 YFSETQ. Trimming at V came to 4 bases and at J to 4 bases, leaving 4 bases not matched to a gene. This CDR3 is built from 14 residues. DNA for the CDR3: TGCGCCAGCAGCCCCGGGACAGGGTCAGATACGCAGTATTTT. Translation gives CASSPGTGSDTQYF.

V and J are TRBV7-8 and TRBJ1-5; the D is unclear. The CDR3 totals 18 residues. Germline V gives CDR1 SGHVS, CDR2 FQNEAQ. V lost 1 base to trimming and J lost 5 bases, with 21 bases between them. CDR3 in amino acids: CASSLGLWFVRSDQPQHF. The CDR3 DNA reads TGTGCCAGCAGCTTAGGTCTTTGGTTTGTGAGATCGGATCAGCCCCAGCATTTT.

The chain links TRBV5-1 to TRBJ1-3; D unclear. The CDR3 runs to 14 residues. CDR1 and CDR2 from the germline V gene are SGHRS and YFSETQ. Trimming shortened V by 0 bases and J by 8 bases, and 12 bases separated the two germline ends. The CDR3 coding sequence is TGCGCCAGCAGCTTGGTTGCGGATTCAGACACCATATATTTT. As protein: CASSLVADSDTIYF. The full variable domain, its missing parts supplied by reference TRBV5-1 and TRBJ1-3, is KAGVTQTPRYLIKTRGQQVTLSCSPISGHRSVSWYQQTPGQGLQFLFEYFSETQRNKGNFPGRFSGRQFSNSRSEMNVSTLELGDSALYLCASSLVADSDTIYFGEGSWLTVV.

This clone was counted a single time. The chain combines TRBV28 with TRBJ2-7; 7 bases agree with TRBD1. CDR3 length: 14 residues. V gave up 8 bases and J gave up 3 bases; unmatched junction bases: 10. CDR1 and CDR2 from the germline V gene are MDHEN and SYDVKM. As DNA, the CDR3 is TGTGCCAGCGGGAATACAGGGGCCTACTACGAGCAGTACTTC. As protein: CASGNTGAYYEQYF.

As regards this clone: The junction and the germline gene differ at one end; a read error may be behind it. The rearrangement joins TRBV5-6 to TRBJ1-1; D unclear. CDR3 length: 13 residues. The V gene's germline CDR1 is SGHDT and CDR2 YYEEEE. The CDR3, as DNA: TGTGCCAGCACCTTGCCCTCCGCCTCCGAAGCTTTCTTT. Translation: CASTLPSASEAFF.

By share, this clone counts as large. This chain connects TRBV7-9 to TRBJ2-2, with 8 bases that match TRBD1. CDR3 length: 16 residues. The V and J ends lost 4 bases and 4 bases, in that order; junction bases with no gene match: 8. Per germline, CDR1 SEHNR and CDR2 FQNEAQ (reference sequence). The CDR3 region has the DNA TGTGCCAGCAGCTCGACAGGGGTAGTGAGCACCGGGGAGCTGTTTTTT. Encoded protein: CASSSTGVVSTGELFF.

The rearrangement joins TRBV18 to TRBJ2-3; D uncertain. Germline CDR1 is KGHSH and CDR2 is LQKENI. The V and J ends lost 0 bases and 0 bases respectively, with 7 bases between them. The CDR3 is 15 amino acids. The CDR3 is CASSPPSQSTDTQYF. The CDR3 DNA reads as TGTGCCAGCTCACCACCTTCGCAGAGCACAGATACGCAGTATTTT.

The rearrangement links TRBV7-9 to TRBJ1-6; D not resolved. Per germline, CDR1 SEHNR and CDR2 FQNEAQ (reference sequence). Deletions cut 5 bases from V and 9 bases from J, with 14 bases between. The CDR3 runs 14 residues. This chain's CDR3 is CASSNMRIISPLHF. The CDR3 DNA reads as TGTGCCAGCAGCAATATGAGGATTATTTCACCCCTCCACTTT.

This clone was seen a few times. Other DNA sequences in this sample translate to the same CDR3. The chain employs TRBV18 and TRBJ2-7; D gene ambiguous. V was trimmed by 3 bases and J by 5 bases, leaving 5 bases between them. The CDR3 is made up of 11 amino acids. Germline assignment: CDR1 KGHSH and CDR2 LQKENI. CDR3 amino acids: CASSPSDEQYF. The CDR3 DNA follows: TGTGCCAGCTCACCGTCGGACGAGCAGTACTTC. Full variable domain (missing parts from reference TRBV18 and TRBJ2-7): NAGVMQNPRHLVRRRGQEARLRCSPMKGHSHVYWYRQLPEEGLKFMVYLQKENIIDESGMPKERFSAEFPKEGPSILRIQQVVRGDSAAYFCASSPSDEQYFGPGTRLTVT.

The chain links TRBV5-4 to TRBJ2-3; TRBD1 matches 11 bases. Germline V lookup: CDR1 SGHNT, CDR2 YYREEE (reference sequence). With V trimmed by 4 bases and J by 4 bases, 2 bases remained unmatched. This CDR3 has 14 residues. The CDR3 region is CASSRGQGADTQYF. CDR3 DNA sequence: TGTGCCAGCAGCCGGGGACAGGGGGCAGATACGCAGTATTTT.